This entry is about one T cell receptor (beta chain). Its antigen is not known. The CDR3 length is 14 residues. V gave up 0 bases and J gave up 1 base, with 6 bases separating them. Germline V gene lookup returns CDR1 KGHSH and CDR2 LQKENI. TCRdb reprocessed the reads via MiXCR and lists one record per CDR3 protein. This sample has 900,000 to 950,000 distinct CDR3 sequences, with roughly 30% found just once. The record originates from a study of T cell repertoires in cytomegalovirus infection. Across the study: CMV infection plus the matching HLA type was flagged by public TCR beta signatures.

The clonotype was recovered from a human donor in good health (CMV status not recorded). Some clones in this sample may be carry-over from other donors' samples. The sequencing here drew on cultured CD8+ T cells from PBMCs, taken from culture after CMV antigen stimulation. V is TRBV18 and J is TRBJ1-1; D gene ambiguous. The CDR3 protein is CASSPPPENTEAFF. The CDR3 bases are TGTGCCAGCTCACCACCGCCCGAGAACACTGAAGCTTTCTTT.